This entry describes one TCR beta chain. This record comes from a study of OX40 agonist ivuxolimab in advanced cancers. CDR1 is MNHEY, CDR2 SMNVEV, per germline (reference sequence). The CDR3 runs to 15 residues. V dropped 2 bases and J dropped 1 base, with 8 bases sitting between them. The protocol was immunoSEQ multiplex PCR, while the TCRdb copy is restricted to in-frame clones and leaves out a portion. The repertoire includes about 66,000 clones, roughly 85% of them detected once, and approximately 4% sits in the top ten. This specimen was CD4+ or CD8+ T cells sorted from blood, taken in a trial of the OX40 agonist ivuxolimab. V and J are TRBV27 and TRBJ1-4; a weak D match, TRBD1 (5 bases). The sequence came from an adult with an advanced solid tumor such as melanoma, head and neck, liver or kidney cancer. CDR3 DNA: TGTGCCAGCAGTTTAGAGGGGCGAACTAATGAAAAACTGTTTTTT. It translates to CASSLEGRTNEKLFF.